These 21 T cell receptor beta chains were sequenced from one sample in a study of human T cells and chemical hapten exposure. One entry per CDR3 protein, called by TCRdb with MiXCR from the RACE reads. The sample consists of 42,000 or so distinct CDR3 sequences, 8.5% to 10% of them appearing once. The time point denotes: patch test 2, 6 weeks after DPC sensitization. Treatment described: therapeutic diphenylcyclopropenone sensitization with weekly scalp DPC. The source was whole blood, collected in connection with sensitization to the hapten diphenylcyclopropenone (DPC). All receptors derive from a woman between 40 and 50 years old with alopecia areata. Some clones in this sample may be carry-over from other donors' samples.

Many counts were recorded for this clonotype. The chain employs TRBV18 and TRBJ1-1; TRBD1 matches at 7 bases. This CDR3 region has 15 residues. With 4 bases clipped from V and 1 base from J, the junction kept 6 bases outside the gene matches. CDR1 and CDR2 (germline): KGHSH, LQKENI. DNA for the CDR3: TGTGCCAGCTCACGCGCCGGGACAGAGAACACTGAAGCTTTCTTT. Translated, it gives CASSRAGTENTEAFF.

In its sample, this clonotype was seen a few times. The V gene is TRBV12-3 or TRBV12-4, the J gene TRBJ1-5; D is undetermined. Trimming removed 3 bases from V and 3 bases from J, with 6 bases in between. The CDR3 is 13 residues long. The CDR3 DNA reads as TGTGCCAGCAGTTTCAGTCACAATCAGCCCCAGCATTTT. Its protein product is CASSFSHNQPQHF.

This clonotype showed up many times. V usage is TRBV7-2 and J usage is TRBJ1-1; D not certain. CDR1 and CDR2 from the germline V gene are SGHTA and FQGNSA. V gave up 5 bases and J gave up 7 bases, with 11 bases separating them. There are 12 residues in the CDR3. The CDR3 reads CASSRHTFEAFF. For the CDR3, the DNA is TGTGCCAGCAGCCGACACACTTTTGAAGCTTTCTTT.

This clonotype is classed as medium-sized. The chain links TRBV2 to TRBJ2-4; tentative D call: TRBD2 (7 bases). CDR3 length: 16 amino acids. The germline CDR1 and CDR2 sequences are SNHLY and FYNNEI. The V end lost 5 bases, the J end lost 2 bases, and 16 bases lay between the germline ends. The CDR3 protein is CASSRDGGQSKNIQYF. The CDR3, as DNA: TGTGCCAGCAGTCGTGACGGGGGGCAATCCAAAAACATTCAGTACTTC. Together with reference TRBV2 and TRBJ2-4, the CDR3 gives the full variable domain: EPEVTQTPSHQVTQMGQEVILRCVPISNHLYFYWYRQILGQKVEFLVSFYNNEISEKSEIFDDQFSVERPDGSNFTLKIRSTKLEDSAMYFCASSRDGGQSKNIQYFGAGTRLSVL.

This clonotype was counted ten times or more. The gene calls are TRBV11-2 and TRBJ2-7; 7 nucleotides align to TRBD1. This CDR3 has 15 residues. Germline V gene data show CDR1 as SGHAT and CDR2 as FQNNGV. Trimming cost V 6 bases and J 3 bases; bases outside gene matches: 11. The CDR3 DNA reads TGTGCCAGCAGTTCCACCGAGGGGGCAGGCTACGAGCAGTACTTC. Protein sequence: CASSSTEGAGYEQYF.

This clonotype was detected ten times or more. The chain is built from TRBV7-9 and TRBJ2-3; D is perhaps TRBD2 (5 bases). Germline V lookup: CDR1 SEHNR, CDR2 FQNEAQ (reference sequence). The CDR3 covers 15 residues. V was trimmed by 5 bases and J by 4 bases, leaving 16 bases between them. The CDR3 region has the DNA TGTGCCAGCAGCCAGGCTTCGGGGTTAGCAGATACGCAGTATTTT. Protein sequence: CASSQASGLADTQYF. Full variable domain (missing parts from reference TRBV7-9 and TRBJ2-3): DTGVSQNPRHKITKRGQNVTFRCDPISEHNRLYWYRQTLGQGPEFLTYFQNEAQLEKSRLLSDRFSAERPKGSFSTLEIQRTEQGDSAMYLCASSQASGLADTQYFGPGTRLTVL.

The table lists this clonotype with many counts. The chain is built from TRBV5-1 and TRBJ2-2; the D is unclear. The CDR3 has 15 amino acids. V was trimmed by 0 bases and J by 2 bases, leaving 8 bases between them. In germline, CDR1 is SGHRS, CDR2 YFSETQ. CDR3 residues: CASSLGTGNTGELFF. CDR3 bases: TGCGCCAGCAGCTTGGGGACGGGTAACACCGGGGAGCTGTTTTTT.

This clonotype has at least ten counts. The CDR3 region has the DNA TGCAGTGCCCAAGGCAGGGCCAACGTCCTGACTTTC. Its protein is CSAQGRANVLTF. The V call is TRBV20-1, the J call TRBJ2-6, with D hard to call. From germline, CDR1 is DFQATT and CDR2 SNEGSKA (reference sequence). Trimming cost V 6 bases and J 5 bases, with 8 bases left between them. The CDR3 sequence is 12 residues long.

The table lists this clonotype with many counts. V is TRBV7-6 and J is TRBJ1-5; the D gene is possibly TRBD1 (5 bases). The CDR3 consists of 15 residues. V was pared by 0 bases and J by 6 bases, with 12 bases between. CDR1 is SGHVS, CDR2 FNYEAQ, per germline. CDR3 amino acids: CASSLAGGVGQPQHF. The DNA of the CDR3 is TGTGCCAGCAGCTTAGCGGGAGGGGTAGGTCAGCCCCAGCATTTT.

This clonotype was seen repeatedly, ten times or more. This sequence joins TRBV7-6 and TRBJ2-7; D remains ambiguous. Germline CDR1 is SGHVS and CDR2 is FNYEAQ. The CDR3 sequence is 11 residues long. The ends were cut back, 4 bases at V and 3 bases at J, with 4 bases in the middle. The CDR3 bases are TGTGCCAGCAGCTCTCACTACGAGCAGTACTTC. Translation: CASSSHYEQYF.

This clonotype was seen ten or more times. DNA of the CDR3: TGTGCCAGCAGAGGACTAGCGGGGCGAACAGATACGCAGTATTTT. This sequence encodes CASRGLAGRTDTQYF. The chain couples TRBV7-2 to TRBJ2-3; 12 bases map to TRBD2. The CDR3 spans 15 residues. Germline V gives CDR1 SGHTA, CDR2 FQGNSA. J was trimmed by 3 bases and V by 6 bases; bases with no gene match: 4. Filled out from reference TRBV7-2 and TRBJ2-3, the complete variable domain reads GAGVSQSPSNKVTEKGKDVELRCDPISGHTALYWYRQSLGQGLEFLIYFQGNSAPDKSGLPSDRFSAERTGGSVSTLTIQRTQQEDSAVYLCASRGLAGRTDTQYFGPGTRLTVL.

The gene calls are TRBV3-1 and TRBJ1-6, with D unresolved. Germline loops: CDR1 LGHDT, CDR2 YNNKEL (reference sequence). CDR3 length: 12 amino acids. Trimming took 1 base from V and 9 from J, leaving 4 bases between them. CDR3 nucleotides: TGTGCCAGCAGCCAAGTGGGTTCACCCCTCCACTTT. It is translated as CASSQVGSPLHF.

This clonotype has only a few counts. This chain links TRBV28 with TRBJ1-5, with D uncertain. Trimming cost V 3 bases and J 2 bases, with 2 bases left between them. Germline V lookup: CDR1 MDHEN, CDR2 SYDVKM. The CDR3 runs 12 residues. CDR3 sequence reads: CASSFRNQPQHF. Here the CDR3 DNA reads TGTGCCAGCAGTTTTCGCAATCAGCCCCAGCATTTT.

This clonotype has ten or more counts. The genes are TRBV5-5 and TRBJ2-4; the match to TRBD1 covers 9 bases. This CDR3 is 16 amino acids long. Germline CDR1 and CDR2: SGHKS and YYEKEE (reference sequence). The junction had 8 bases not matched to a gene; V was cut back by 0 bases and J by 7 bases. The CDR3 sequence: CASSLEIGTGRNIQYF. CDR3 in DNA: TGTGCCAGCAGCTTGGAAATCGGGACAGGGAGGAACATTCAGTACTTC.

This clonotype appeared many times. This rearrangement joins TRBV19 to TRBJ2-3, with TRBD2 matching 10 bases. The length of the CDR3 is 16 residues. Germline assignment: CDR1 LNHDA and CDR2 SQIVND (reference sequence). The V segment lost 6 bases and the J segment 1 base; nucleotides outside the gene matches: 7. CDR3 DNA: TGTGCCAGTAGCGAGACCGGGACTAGCGGCACAGATACGCAGTATTTT. The encoded protein is CASSETGTSGTDTQYF.

This clonotype was counted ten times or more. As DNA, the CDR3 is TGTGCCAGCAGCCCCCGGGACAGAGGCATTTCACCCCTCCACTTT. Protein product: CASSPRDRGISPLHF. V usage is TRBV6-2 or TRBV6-3 and J usage is TRBJ1-6, with 7 bases lining up with TRBD1. The trim removed 6 bases at V and 9 bases at J, leaving 11 bases unmatched. Germline values: CDR1 MNHEY, CDR2 SVGEGT. CDR3 size: 15 residues.

This clonotype was recorded a few times. The rearrangement joins TRBV5-1 to TRBJ2-7; TRBD2 agrees at 9 bases. The CDR3 contains 15 residues. The germline CDR1 and CDR2 sequences are SGHRS and YFSETQ. V dropped 4 bases and J dropped 6; count of bases not matched to a gene: 11. The CDR3 sequence is CASSPGGLAGPEQYF. For the CDR3, the DNA is TGCGCCAGCAGCCCCGGGGGGCTAGCGGGGCCCGAGCAGTACTTC.

This clonotype appeared many times. V and J are TRBV6-4 and TRBJ2-1; possibly TRBD1 for D (6 bases). Between the trimmed V and J ends, which lost 3 bases and 0 bases, there was a span of 9 bases. CDR3 length: 15 residues. Germline-derived CDR1 and CDR2 are MRHNA and SNTAGT. The CDR3 region is CASSEKGGSYNEQFF. In nucleotides, the CDR3 is TGTGCCAGCAGTGAGAAAGGGGGCTCCTACAATGAGCAGTTCTTC.

The chain joins TRBV11-2 to TRBJ2-7; D is unresolved. V lost 1 base to trimming and J lost 6 bases, with 16 bases between them. CDR1 and CDR2 (germline): SGHAT, FQNNGV. CDR3 size: 15 residues. The CDR3 protein is CASSLGGFGVGEQYF. In DNA, the CDR3 is TGTGCCAGCAGCTTAGGAGGTTTTGGGGTGGGCGAGCAGTACTTC.

A note on this clonotype: A much larger clone lies one base from this, so it may be a read error. V usage is TRBV7-8 and J usage is TRBJ1-6, with D uncertain. There are 18 residues in the CDR3. Germline-derived CDR1 and CDR2 are SGHVS and FQNEAQ. Here the CDR3 reads CVSTIGSTIPSYNSPLHF. DNA for the CDR3: TGTGTCAGCACCATAGGTTCCACTATCCCCTCCTATAATTCACCCCTCCACTTT.

V gene TRBV12-3 or TRBV12-4 combines with J gene TRBJ2-3; 9 nucleotides align to TRBD2. V was pared by 3 bases and J by 0 bases, with 4 bases of the junction left unmatched. The CDR3 runs to 16 residues. CDR3: CASSFRRGGSTDTQYF. The DNA for the CDR3 is TGTGCCAGCAGTTTTAGGCGGGGGGGCAGCACAGATACGCAGTATTTT.